The rows below give T cell receptor beta chains drawn from one sample of a study of cytomegalovirus exposure and HLA in healthy donors. TCRdb keeps only in-frame clones here, not all; method: immunoSEQ multiplex PCR. This sample has around 200,000 clones, with around 80% found just once. Sequencing was performed on PBMCs. Source of these receptors: a woman aged 60-75 years in good health and CMV-seropositive. The CDR3 runs from the conserved cysteine through the conserved F or W. D genes are given only for firm matches. For some rows the clone size is stated as once, few or many, or as a class when expanded; others skip it.

abundance: NA
v_gene: TRBV29-1
d_gene: NA
j_gene: TRBJ2-7
CDR3aa: CSVINLGLANDEQYF
CDR3nt: TGCAGTGTAATAAATCTCGGGCTAGCTAACGACGAGCAGTACTTC

abundance: NA
v_gene: TRBV2
d_gene: TRBD1
j_gene: TRBJ1-6
CDR3aa: CASSGTGHSPLHF
CDR3nt: TGTGCCAGCAGCGGGACAGGACATTCACCCCTCCACTTT

abundance: NA
v_gene: TRBV5-6
d_gene: NA
j_gene: TRBJ1-1
CDR3aa: CASSLAGGDTEAFF
CDR3nt: TGTGCCAGCAGCTTAGCGGGGGGGGACACTGAAGCTTTCTTT

abundance: NA
v_gene: TRBV5-8
d_gene: NA
j_gene: TRBJ2-7
CDR3aa: CASSRRQDSYEQYF
CDR3nt: TGTGCCAGCAGCCGCCGACAGGACTCCTACGAGCAGTACTTC

abundance: few
v_gene: TRBV2
d_gene: TRBD1
j_gene: TRBJ2-3
CDR3aa: CASRGTGWTDTQYF
CDR3nt: TGTGCCAGCAGGGGGACAGGGTGGACAGATACGCAGTATTTT

abundance: few
v_gene: TRBV7-3
d_gene: NA
j_gene: TRBJ2-6
CDR3aa: CASSLRGPGAGANVLTF
CDR3nt: TGTGCCAGCAGCTTAAGGGGCCCGGGAGCTGGGGCCAACGTCCTGACTTTC

abundance: NA
v_gene: TRBV5-1
d_gene: TRBD1
j_gene: TRBJ2-7
CDR3aa: CASSIPTGAYEQYF
CDR3nt: TGCGCCAGCAGCATTCCAACAGGGGCTTACGAGCAGTACTTC

abundance: NA
v_gene: TRBV14
d_gene: NA
j_gene: TRBJ2-1
CDR3aa: CASGLSGYNEQFF
CDR3nt: TGTGCCAGCGGCCTTTCGGGGTACAATGAGCAGTTCTTC

abundance: NA
v_gene: TRBV27
d_gene: TRBD1
j_gene: TRBJ2-1
CDR3aa: CASSLGTGGWYNEQFF
CDR3nt: TGTGCCAGCAGTTTAGGGACAGGGGGCTGGTACAATGAGCAGTTCTTC

abundance: once
v_gene: TRBV7-2
d_gene: TRBD2
j_gene: TRBJ2-1
CDR3aa: CASSIGVAGGLGNEQFF
CDR3nt: TGTGCCAGCAGCATAGGGGTAGCGGGGGGGCTGGGCAATGAGCAGTTCTTC

abundance: NA
v_gene: TRBV19
d_gene: NA
j_gene: TRBJ1-5
CDR3aa: CASSIGRAQKGNQPQHF
CDR3nt: TGTGCCAGTAGTATAGGCAGGGCTCAAAAAGGCAATCAGCCCCAGCATTTT

abundance: NA
v_gene: TRBV9
d_gene: TRBD1
j_gene: TRBJ1-1
CDR3aa: CASSVVGDSEAFF
CDR3nt: TGTGCCAGCAGCGTAGTTGGGGACAGTGAAGCTTTCTTT

abundance: NA
v_gene: TRBV30
d_gene: TRBD1
j_gene: TRBJ1-5
CDR3aa: CAWSPLGQRNQPQHF
CDR3nt: TGTGCCTGGAGTCCCTTGGGACAGCGCAATCAGCCCCAGCATTTT

abundance: NA
v_gene: TRBV15
d_gene: NA
j_gene: TRBJ2-1
CDR3aa: CATSRDGGAYEQFF
CDR3nt: TGTGCCACCAGCAGAGACGGCGGGGCGTATGAGCAGTTCTTC

abundance: NA
v_gene: TRBV7-9
d_gene: NA
j_gene: TRBJ2-6
CDR3aa: CASSPGQYLANGLTF
CDR3nt: TGTGCCAGCAGCCCAGGACAGTATCTGGCCAACGGCCTGACTTTC

abundance: once
v_gene: TRBV21-1
d_gene: NA
j_gene: TRBJ2-7
CDR3aa: CASTSGQGLQGVYEQYF
CDR3nt: TGTGCCAGCACCTCGGGACAGGGGCTCCAGGGGGTCTACGAGCAGTACTTC

abundance: NA
v_gene: TRBV2
d_gene: TRBD1
j_gene: TRBJ2-6
CDR3aa: CASSGQGATGANVLTF
CDR3nt: TGTGCCAGCAGTGGACAGGGGGCTACTGGGGCCAACGTCCTGACTTTC

abundance: few
v_gene: TRBV7-2
d_gene: NA
j_gene: TRBJ1-2
CDR3aa: CASSLVQNYGYTF
CDR3nt: TGTGCCAGCAGCTTAGTCCAGAACTATGGCTACACCTTC

abundance: NA
v_gene: TRBV28
d_gene: NA
j_gene: TRBJ2-5
CDR3aa: CASSMTGKETQYF
CDR3nt: TGTGCCAGCAGTATGACAGGAAAAGAGACCCAGTACTTC

abundance: few
v_gene: TRBV6-4
d_gene: TRBD2
j_gene: TRBJ2-1
CDR3aa: CASSDGLGPGNEQFF
CDR3nt: TGTGCCAGCAGTGACGGACTAGGCCCGGGTAATGAGCAGTTCTTC

abundance: once
v_gene: TRBV11-3
d_gene: TRBD1
j_gene: TRBJ2-6
CDR3aa: CASSLGTGGTGANVLTF
CDR3nt: TGTGCCAGCAGCTTAGGGACAGGGGGTACTGGGGCCAACGTCCTGACTTTC

abundance: NA
v_gene: TRBV7-9
d_gene: TRBD2
j_gene: TRBJ2-7
CDR3aa: CASSRGLAGYYEQYF
CDR3nt: TGTGCCAGCAGCAGGGGACTAGCGGGTTACTACGAGCAGTACTTC